The T cell receptor beta chain under discussion was sequenced for a study of Ad26.COV2.S vaccination and SARS-CoV-2 variants. The table came from immunoSEQ multiplex PCR; TCRdb's copy has only in-frame clones and leaves some out. The sample lists around 370,000 clones; 92% were seen once. Worth noting for this clone: Relative to the germline gene, one junction end is altered; a read error may explain this.

The CDR3 has 15 amino acids. CDR1 and CDR2 from the germline V gene are SEHNR and FQNEAQ (reference sequence). The sample here was peripheral blood, taken after recovery from COVID-19. V gene TRBV7-9 combines with J gene TRBJ1-5; 7 positions match TRBD1. This sequence was found in a human donor who had recovered from COVID-19. The chain's CDR3 is CASSRGEGAVQAQHF. In DNA, the CDR3 is TGTGCCAGCAGCCGGGGAGAGGGGGCGGTTCAGGCCCAGCATTTT.